The subject of this entry is one TCR beta chain. What it binds is not known. The sample belongs to a study of T-cell memory formation after mild COVID-19. MiXCR, applied by TCRdb to the 5' RACE reads, yields one record per CDR3 protein. Of around 82,000 distinct CDR3 sequences listed, 9.5% to 15% are singletons. Germline V gives CDR1 DFQATT, CDR2 SNEGSKA (reference sequence). The CDR3 is 12 amino acids. The germline V and J ends were trimmed by 6 bases and 4 bases, with 12 bases remaining between them. Study-level points and caveats: The study found contracting CD4+ clones mainly in CM and EM and contracting CD8+ clones in EMRA.

This rearrangement joins TRBV20-1 to TRBJ1-1; D is perhaps TRBD1 (6 bases). The source is a man between 18 and 29 years old who had mild COVID-19 (a few samples of this study predate the infection). Cell type and time point are not known. Specimen: PBMCs or a T cell subset sorted from them (not recorded which). The CDR3 here is CSAPYRVTEAFF. The CDR3 coding sequence is TGCAGTGCCCCCTACAGGGTCACTGAAGCTTTCTTT.